The 2 T cell receptor beta chains in this list originate from one sample, sequenced in a study of response to subunit inactivated influenza vaccine. TCRdb passed the RT-PCR reads through MiXCR, listing each CDR3 protein once. This repertoire shows a few hundred thousand distinct CDR3 sequences, about 10% found once; its top ten account for about 12%. Sequenced material: PBMCs from blood, taken about 6 weeks after vaccination. The receptors were sampled from a man aged 50-60 years who received an inactivated influenza vaccine.

The table lists this clonotype with many counts. CDR3 protein: CASCHGNTEAFF. CDR3 DNA: TGTGCCAGCTGCCATGGGAACACTGAAGCTTTCTTT. The chain carries TRBV12-3 or TRBV12-4 and TRBJ1-1; D gene unclear. Between the trimmed V and J ends, which lost 8 bases and 1 base, there was a span of 8 bases. The CDR3 loop spans 12 amino acids.

This clonotype was recorded at least ten times. The V and J genes are TRBV10-3 and TRBJ2-2; no clear D gene. V dropped 6 bases and J dropped 1 base, with 6 bases sitting between them. Germline V gene lookup returns CDR1 ENHRY and CDR2 SYGVKD. This CDR3 contains 13 residues. CDR3 region: CAIRERNTGELFF. The CDR3 DNA is TGTGCCATCAGGGAGAGGAACACCGGGGAGCTGTTTTTT.